This T cell receptor beta chain was profiled in a study of a mutant IDH1 vaccine in newly diagnosed glioma. In the study overall: In weeks 1, 3, 5, 7, 11, 15, 19 and 23, patients were vaccinated. Of the patients given treatment, 62.5% were male and about 38% were female, and a mean age of around 38 years was recorded. Standard pretreatment was either radiotherapy, temozolomide, or, for most, radiochemotherapy with temozolomide.

Notes on this clone: What it binds is not known.

V gave up 2 bases and J gave up 3 bases, with 19 bases separating them. Germline V CDR1 and CDR2: MDHEN, SYDVKM. The CDR3 sequence is 18 residues long. The time point denotes: week 11, during vaccination. Doses consisted of 300 ug of mutant IDH1 20-mer peptide each, paired with topical imiquimod. Each donor presented with a new WHO grade 3 or 4 astrocytoma that tested IDH1-mutant and showed ATRX loss. The data were produced by immunoSEQ multiplex PCR, yet TCRdb's version contains in-frame clones alone and is incomplete. The sample yields over 55,000 clones, about 88% seen once. The chain recombines TRBV28 with TRBJ1-4, with D perhaps TRBD1 (5 bases). The sequencing used PBMCs, collected from a glioma patient whose treatment included an IDH1 peptide vaccine. This TCR was recovered from a man aged 40-49 years with glioma. In DNA form, the CDR3 reads TGTGCCAGCAGTTTAATTGGGCAGGGCATCGGGGCTAATGAAAAACTGTTTTTT. Its protein is CASSLIGQGIGANEKLFF.